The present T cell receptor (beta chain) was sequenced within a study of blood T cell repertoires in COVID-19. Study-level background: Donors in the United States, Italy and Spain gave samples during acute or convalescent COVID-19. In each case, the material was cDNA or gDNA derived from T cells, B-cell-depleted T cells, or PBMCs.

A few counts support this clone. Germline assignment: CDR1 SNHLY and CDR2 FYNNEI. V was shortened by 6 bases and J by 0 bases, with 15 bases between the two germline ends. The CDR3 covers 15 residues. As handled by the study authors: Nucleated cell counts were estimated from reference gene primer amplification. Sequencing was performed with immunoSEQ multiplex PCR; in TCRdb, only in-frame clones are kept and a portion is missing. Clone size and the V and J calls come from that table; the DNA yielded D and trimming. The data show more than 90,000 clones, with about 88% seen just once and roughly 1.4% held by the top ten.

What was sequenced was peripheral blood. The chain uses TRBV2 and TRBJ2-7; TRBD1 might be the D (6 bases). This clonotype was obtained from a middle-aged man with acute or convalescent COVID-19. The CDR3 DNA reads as TGTGCCAGCAGGCCTGGGGGCTTAAGCTCCTACGAGCAGTACTTC. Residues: CASRPGGLSSYEQYF.